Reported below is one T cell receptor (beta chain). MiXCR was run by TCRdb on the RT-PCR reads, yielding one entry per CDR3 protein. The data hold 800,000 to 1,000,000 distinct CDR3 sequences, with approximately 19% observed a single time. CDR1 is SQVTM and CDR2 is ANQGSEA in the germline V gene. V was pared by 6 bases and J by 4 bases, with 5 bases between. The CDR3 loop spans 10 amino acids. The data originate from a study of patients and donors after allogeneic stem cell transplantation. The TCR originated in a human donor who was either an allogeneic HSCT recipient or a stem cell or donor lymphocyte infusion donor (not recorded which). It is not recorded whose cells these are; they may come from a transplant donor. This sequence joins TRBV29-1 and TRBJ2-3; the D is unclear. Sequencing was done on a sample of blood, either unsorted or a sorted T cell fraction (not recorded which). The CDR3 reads CSVGSDTQYF. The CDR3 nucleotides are TGCAGCGTCGGGTCAGATACGCAGTATTTT.